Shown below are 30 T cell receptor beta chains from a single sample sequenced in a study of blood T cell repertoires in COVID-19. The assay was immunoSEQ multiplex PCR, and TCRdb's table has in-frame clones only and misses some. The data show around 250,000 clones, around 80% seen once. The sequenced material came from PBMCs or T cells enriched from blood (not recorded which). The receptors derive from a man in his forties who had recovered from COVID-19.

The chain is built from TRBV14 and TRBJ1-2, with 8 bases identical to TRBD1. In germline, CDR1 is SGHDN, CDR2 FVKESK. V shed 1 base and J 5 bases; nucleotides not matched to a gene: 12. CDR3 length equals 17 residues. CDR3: CASSQGPRDRTFYGYTF. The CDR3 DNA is TGTGCCAGCAGCCAAGGCCCCCGGGACAGGACCTTTTATGGCTACACCTTC. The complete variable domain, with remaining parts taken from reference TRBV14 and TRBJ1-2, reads EAGVTQFPSHSVIEKGQTVTLRCDPISGHDNLYWYRRVMGKEIKFLLHFVKESKQDESGMPNNRFLAERTGGTYSTLKVQPAELEDSGVYFCASSQGPRDRTFYGYTFGSGTRLTVV.

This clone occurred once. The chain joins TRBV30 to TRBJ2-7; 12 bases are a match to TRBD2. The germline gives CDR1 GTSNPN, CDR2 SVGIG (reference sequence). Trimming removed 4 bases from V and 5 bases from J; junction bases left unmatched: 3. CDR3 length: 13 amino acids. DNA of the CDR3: TGTGCCTGGAAGCGACTAGCGGGGGACGAGCAGTACTTC. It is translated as CAWKRLAGDEQYF.

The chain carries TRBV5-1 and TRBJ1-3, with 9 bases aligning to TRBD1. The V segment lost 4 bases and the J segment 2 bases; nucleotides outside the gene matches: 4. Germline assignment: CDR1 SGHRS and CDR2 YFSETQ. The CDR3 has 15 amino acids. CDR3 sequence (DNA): TGCGCCAGCAGCCTGGGACAGGGCCCTGGAAACACCATATATTTT. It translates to CASSLGQGPGNTIYF.

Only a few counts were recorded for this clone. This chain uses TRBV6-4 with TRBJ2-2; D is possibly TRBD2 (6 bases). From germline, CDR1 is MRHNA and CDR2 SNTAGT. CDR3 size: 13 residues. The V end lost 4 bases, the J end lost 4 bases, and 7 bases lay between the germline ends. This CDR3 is CASSASATGELFF. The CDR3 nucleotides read TGTGCCAGCAGTGCTAGCGCCACCGGGGAGCTGTTTTTT.

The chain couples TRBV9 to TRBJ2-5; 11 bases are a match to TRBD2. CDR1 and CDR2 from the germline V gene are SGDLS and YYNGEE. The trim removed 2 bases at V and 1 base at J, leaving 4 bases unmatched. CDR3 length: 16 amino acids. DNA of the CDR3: TGTGCCAGCAGCGTCACTAGCGGGGGACTCCAAGAGACCCAGTACTTC. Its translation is CASSVTSGGLQETQYF. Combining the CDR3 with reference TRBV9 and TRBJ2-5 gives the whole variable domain DSGVTQTPKHLITATGQRVTLRCSPRSGDLSVYWYQQSLDQGLQFLIQYYNGEERAKGNILERFSAQQFPDLHSELNLSSLELGDSALYFCASSVTSGGLQETQYFGPGTRLLVL.

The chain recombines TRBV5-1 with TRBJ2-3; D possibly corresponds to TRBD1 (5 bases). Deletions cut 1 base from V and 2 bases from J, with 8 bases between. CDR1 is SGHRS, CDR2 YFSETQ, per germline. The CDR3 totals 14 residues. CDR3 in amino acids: CASSLWTPTDTQYF. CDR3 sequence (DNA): TGCGCCAGCAGCTTGTGGACACCCACAGATACGCAGTATTTT.

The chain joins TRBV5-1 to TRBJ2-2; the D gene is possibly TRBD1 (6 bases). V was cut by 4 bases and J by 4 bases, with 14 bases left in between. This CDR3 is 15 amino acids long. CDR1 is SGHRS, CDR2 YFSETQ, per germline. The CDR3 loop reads CASSLVDSLTGELFF. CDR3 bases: TGCGCCAGCAGCCTGGTGGACAGCCTCACCGGGGAGCTGTTTTTT.

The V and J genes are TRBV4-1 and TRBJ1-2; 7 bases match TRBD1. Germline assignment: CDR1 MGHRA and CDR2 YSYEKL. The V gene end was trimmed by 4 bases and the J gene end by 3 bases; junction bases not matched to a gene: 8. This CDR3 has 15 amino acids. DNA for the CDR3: TGCGCCAGCAGCCCGCTGGCCAGGGGGGACTATGGCTACACCTTC. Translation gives CASSPLARGDYGYTF.

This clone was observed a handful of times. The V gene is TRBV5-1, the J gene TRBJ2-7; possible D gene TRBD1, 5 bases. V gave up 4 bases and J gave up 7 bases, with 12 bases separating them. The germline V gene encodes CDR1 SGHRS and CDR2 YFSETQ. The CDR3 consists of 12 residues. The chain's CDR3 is CASSLGVGEQYF. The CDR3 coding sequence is TGCGCCAGCAGCCTAGGGGTGGGAGAGCAGTACTTC.

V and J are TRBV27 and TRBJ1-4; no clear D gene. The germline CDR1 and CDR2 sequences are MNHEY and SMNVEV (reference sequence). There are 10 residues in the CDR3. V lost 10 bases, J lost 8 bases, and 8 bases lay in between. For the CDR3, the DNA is TGTGCCAACATACAGGAAAAACTGTTTTTT. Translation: CANIQEKLFF.

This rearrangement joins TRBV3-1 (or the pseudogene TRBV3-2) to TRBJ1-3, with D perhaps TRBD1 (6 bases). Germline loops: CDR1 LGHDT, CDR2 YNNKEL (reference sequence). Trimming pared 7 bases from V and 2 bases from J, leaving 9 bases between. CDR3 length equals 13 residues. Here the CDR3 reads CASNTGTGNTIYF. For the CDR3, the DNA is TGTGCCAGCAATACAGGGACTGGAAACACCATATATTTT.

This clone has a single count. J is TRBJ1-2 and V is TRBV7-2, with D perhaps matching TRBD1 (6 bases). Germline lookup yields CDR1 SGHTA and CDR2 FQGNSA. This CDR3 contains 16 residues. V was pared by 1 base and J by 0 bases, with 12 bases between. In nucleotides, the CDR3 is TGTGCCAGCAGCTTAGGAGCAGGGGCAGCTAACTATGGCTACACCTTC. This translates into CASSLGAGAANYGYTF.

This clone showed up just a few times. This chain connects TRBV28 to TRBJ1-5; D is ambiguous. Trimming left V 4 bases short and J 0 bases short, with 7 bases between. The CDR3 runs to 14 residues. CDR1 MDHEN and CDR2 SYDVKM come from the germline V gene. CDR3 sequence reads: CASSSAYSNQPQHF. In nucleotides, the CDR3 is TGTGCCAGCAGTTCCGCCTATAGCAATCAGCCCCAGCATTTT. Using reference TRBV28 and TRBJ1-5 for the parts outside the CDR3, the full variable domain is DVKVTQSSRYLVKRTGEKVFLECVQDMDHENMFWYRQDPGLGLRLIYFSYDVKMKEKGDIPEGYSVSREKKERFSLILESASTNQTSMYLCASSSAYSNQPQHFGDGTRLSIL.

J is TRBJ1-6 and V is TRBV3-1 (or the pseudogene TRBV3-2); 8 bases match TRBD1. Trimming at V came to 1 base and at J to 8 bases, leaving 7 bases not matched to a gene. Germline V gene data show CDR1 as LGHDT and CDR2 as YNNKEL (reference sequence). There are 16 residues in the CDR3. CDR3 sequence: CASSQGQGRVYSPLHF. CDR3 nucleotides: TGTGCCAGCAGCCAAGGACAGGGGAGAGTTTATTCACCCCTCCACTTT.

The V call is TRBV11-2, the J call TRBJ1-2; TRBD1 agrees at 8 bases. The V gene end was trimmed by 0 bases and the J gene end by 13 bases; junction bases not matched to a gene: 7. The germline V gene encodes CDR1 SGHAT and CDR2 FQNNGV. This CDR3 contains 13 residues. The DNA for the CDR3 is TGTGCCAGCAGCTTAGATCAGGGCAGGGGGCTCACCTTC. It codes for CASSLDQGRGLTF.

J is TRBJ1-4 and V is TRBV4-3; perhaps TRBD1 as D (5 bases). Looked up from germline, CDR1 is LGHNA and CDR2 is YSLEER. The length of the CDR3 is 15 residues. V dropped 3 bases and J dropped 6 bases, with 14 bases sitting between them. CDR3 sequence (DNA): TGCGCCAGCAGCCACTCGAATGGGGGGTATGAAAAACTGTTTTTT. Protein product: CASSHSNGGYEKLFF.

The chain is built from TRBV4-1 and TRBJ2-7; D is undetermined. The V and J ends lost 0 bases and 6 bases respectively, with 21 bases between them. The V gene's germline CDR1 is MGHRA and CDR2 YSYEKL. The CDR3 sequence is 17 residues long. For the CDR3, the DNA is TGCGCCAGCAGCCAAGATAGCAGACTCGTGGCCCAGCCCGAGCAGTACTTC. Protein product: CASSQDSRLVAQPEQYF.

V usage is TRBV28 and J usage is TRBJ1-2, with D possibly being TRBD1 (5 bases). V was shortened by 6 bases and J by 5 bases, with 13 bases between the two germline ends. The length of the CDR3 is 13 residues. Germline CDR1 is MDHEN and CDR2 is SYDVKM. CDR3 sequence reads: CASRRGGGYGYTF. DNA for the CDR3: TGTGCCAGCAGGCGGGGGGGTGGATATGGCTACACCTTC.

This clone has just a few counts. The CDR3 nucleotides are TGTGCCAGCAGCGGTAGCAATCAGCCCCAGCATTTT. It translates to CASSGSNQPQHF. The chain employs TRBV27 and TRBJ1-5; D is undetermined. CDR3 length: 12 residues. Germline V gene sequence: CDR1 MNHEY, CDR2 SMNVEV (reference sequence). Trimming stripped 6 bases from V and 0 bases from J, with 3 bases between.

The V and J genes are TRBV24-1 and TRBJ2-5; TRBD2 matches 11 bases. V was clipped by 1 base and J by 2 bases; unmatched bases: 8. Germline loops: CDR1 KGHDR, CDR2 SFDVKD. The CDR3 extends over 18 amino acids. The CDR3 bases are TGTGCCACCAGTGATTTCCTAGCGGGAGGACACATGCAAGAGACCCAGTACTTC. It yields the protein CATSDFLAGGHMQETQYF.

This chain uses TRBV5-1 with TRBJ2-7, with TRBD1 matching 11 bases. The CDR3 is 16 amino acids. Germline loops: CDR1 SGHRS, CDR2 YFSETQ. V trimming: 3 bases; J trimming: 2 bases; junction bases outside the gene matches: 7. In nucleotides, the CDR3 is TGCGCCAGCAGCTCGACCGGGACAGGGGGTCCCTACGAGCAGTACTTC. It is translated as CASSSTGTGGPYEQYF.

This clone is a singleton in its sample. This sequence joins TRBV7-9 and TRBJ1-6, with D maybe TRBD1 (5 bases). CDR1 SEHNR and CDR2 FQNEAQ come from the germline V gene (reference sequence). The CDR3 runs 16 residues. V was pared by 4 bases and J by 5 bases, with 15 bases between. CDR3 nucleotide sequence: TGTGCCAGCAGCTCCCGCTCGGGGGTCGATAATTCACCCCTCCACTTT. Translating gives CASSSRSGVDNSPLHF.

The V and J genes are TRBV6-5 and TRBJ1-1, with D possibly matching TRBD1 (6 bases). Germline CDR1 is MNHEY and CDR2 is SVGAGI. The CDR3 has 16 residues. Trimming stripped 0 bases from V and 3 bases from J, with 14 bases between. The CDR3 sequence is CASSYSWYRADTEAFF. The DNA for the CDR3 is TGTGCCAGCAGTTACTCTTGGTACAGGGCGGACACTGAAGCTTTCTTT.

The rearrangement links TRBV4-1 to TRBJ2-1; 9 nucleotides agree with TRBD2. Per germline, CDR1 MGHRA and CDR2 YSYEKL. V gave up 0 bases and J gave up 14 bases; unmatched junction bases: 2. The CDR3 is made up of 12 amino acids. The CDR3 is CASSQEAGGKFF. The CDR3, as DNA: TGCGCCAGCAGCCAAGAAGCGGGAGGAAAGTTCTTC.

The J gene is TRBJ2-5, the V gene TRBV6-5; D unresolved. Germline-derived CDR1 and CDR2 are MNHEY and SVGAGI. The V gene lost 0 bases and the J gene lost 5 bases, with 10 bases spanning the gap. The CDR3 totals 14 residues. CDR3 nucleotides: TGTGCCAGCAGTTACTCGTCCTCCCTGGAGACCCAGTACTTC. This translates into CASSYSSSLETQYF.

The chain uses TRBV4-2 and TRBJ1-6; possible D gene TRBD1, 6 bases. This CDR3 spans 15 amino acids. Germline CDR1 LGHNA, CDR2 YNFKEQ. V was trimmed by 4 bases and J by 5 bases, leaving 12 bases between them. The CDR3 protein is CASSRVWTDNSPLHF. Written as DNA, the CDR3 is TGTGCCAGCAGCCGGGTCTGGACAGATAATTCACCCCTCCACTTT.

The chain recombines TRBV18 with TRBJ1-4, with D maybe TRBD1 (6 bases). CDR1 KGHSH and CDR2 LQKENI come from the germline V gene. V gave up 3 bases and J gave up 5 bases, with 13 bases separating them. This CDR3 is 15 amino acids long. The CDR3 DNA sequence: TGTGCCAGCTCACCGTGGACAGCTCCCAATGAAAAACTGTTTTTT. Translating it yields CASSPWTAPNEKLFF.

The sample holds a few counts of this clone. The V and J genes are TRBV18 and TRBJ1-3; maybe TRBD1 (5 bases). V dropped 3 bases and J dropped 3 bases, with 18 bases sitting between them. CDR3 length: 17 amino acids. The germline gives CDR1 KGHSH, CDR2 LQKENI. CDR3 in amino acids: CASSPSPGRSNGNTIYF. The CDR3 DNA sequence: TGTGCCAGCTCACCGAGCCCAGGGCGATCGAATGGAAACACCATATATTTT. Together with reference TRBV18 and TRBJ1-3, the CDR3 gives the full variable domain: NAGVMQNPRHLVRRRGQEARLRCSPMKGHSHVYWYRQLPEEGLKFMVYLQKENIIDESGMPKERFSAEFPKEGPSILRIQQVVRGDSAAYFCASSPSPGRSNGNTIYFGEGSWLTVV.

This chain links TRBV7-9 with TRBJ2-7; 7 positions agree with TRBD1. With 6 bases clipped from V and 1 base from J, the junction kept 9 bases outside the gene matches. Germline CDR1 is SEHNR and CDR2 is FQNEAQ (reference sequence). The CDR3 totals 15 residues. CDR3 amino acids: CASSSWTGVSYEQYF. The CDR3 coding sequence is TGTGCCAGCAGTTCCTGGACAGGCGTTTCCTACGAGCAGTACTTC.

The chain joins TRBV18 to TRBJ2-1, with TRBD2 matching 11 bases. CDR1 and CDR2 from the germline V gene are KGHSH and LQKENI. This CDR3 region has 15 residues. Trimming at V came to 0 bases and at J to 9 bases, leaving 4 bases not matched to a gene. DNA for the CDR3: TGTGCCAGCTCACCACCCACTAGCGGGGGATCTGAGCAGTTCTTC. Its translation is CASSPPTSGGSEQFF.